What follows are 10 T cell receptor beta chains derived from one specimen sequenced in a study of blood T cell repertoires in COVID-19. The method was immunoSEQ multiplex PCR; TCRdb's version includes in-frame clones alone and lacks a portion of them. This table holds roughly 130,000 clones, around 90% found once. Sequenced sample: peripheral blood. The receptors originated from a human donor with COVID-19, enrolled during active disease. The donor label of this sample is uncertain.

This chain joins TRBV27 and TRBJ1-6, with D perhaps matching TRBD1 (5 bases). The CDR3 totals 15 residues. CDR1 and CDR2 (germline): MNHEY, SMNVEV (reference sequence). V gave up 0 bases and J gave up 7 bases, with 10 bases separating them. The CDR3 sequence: CASSLSSGWNSPLHF. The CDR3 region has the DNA TGTGCCAGCAGTTTATCATCAGGGTGGAATTCACCCCTCCACTTT.

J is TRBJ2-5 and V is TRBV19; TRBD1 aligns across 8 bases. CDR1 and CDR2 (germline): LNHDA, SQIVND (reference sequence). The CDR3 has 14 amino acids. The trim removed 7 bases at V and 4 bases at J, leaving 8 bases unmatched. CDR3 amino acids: CASNSDRGAETQYF. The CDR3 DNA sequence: TGTGCCAGTAACTCCGACAGGGGCGCAGAGACCCAGTACTTC.

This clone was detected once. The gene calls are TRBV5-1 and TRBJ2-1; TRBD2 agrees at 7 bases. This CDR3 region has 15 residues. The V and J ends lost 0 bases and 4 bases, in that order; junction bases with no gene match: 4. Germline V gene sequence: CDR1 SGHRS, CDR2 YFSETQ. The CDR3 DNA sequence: TGCGCCAGCAGCTTGGCCCTAGCGGTATACAATGAGCAGTTCTTC. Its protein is CASSLALAVYNEQFF.

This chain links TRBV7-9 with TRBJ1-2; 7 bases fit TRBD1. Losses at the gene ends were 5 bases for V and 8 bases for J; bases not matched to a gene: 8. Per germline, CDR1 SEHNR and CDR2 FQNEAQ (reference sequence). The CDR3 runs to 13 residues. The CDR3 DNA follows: TGTGCCAGCAGCCCCGGGACAGTTCCGGGCTACACCTTC. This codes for CASSPGTVPGYTF.

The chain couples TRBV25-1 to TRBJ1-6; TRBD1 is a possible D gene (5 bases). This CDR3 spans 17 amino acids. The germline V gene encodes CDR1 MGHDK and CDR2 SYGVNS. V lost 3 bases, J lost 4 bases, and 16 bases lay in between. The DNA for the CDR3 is TGTGCCAGCAGTGATAATAGGCTGCAGGGATATAATTCACCCCTCCACTTT. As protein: CASSDNRLQGYNSPLHF.

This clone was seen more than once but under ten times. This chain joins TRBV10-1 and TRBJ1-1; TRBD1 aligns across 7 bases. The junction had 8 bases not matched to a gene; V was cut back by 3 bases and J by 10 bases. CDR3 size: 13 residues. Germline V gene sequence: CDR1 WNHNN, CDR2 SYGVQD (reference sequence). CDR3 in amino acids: CASSERRTGAAFF. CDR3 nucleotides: TGCGCCAGCAGTGAAAGGAGAACAGGGGCAGCTTTCTTT.

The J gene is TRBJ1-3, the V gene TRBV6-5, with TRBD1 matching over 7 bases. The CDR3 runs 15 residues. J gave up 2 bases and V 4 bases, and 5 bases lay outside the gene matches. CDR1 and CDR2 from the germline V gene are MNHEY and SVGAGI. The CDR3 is CASSSPTGTGNTIYF. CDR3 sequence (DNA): TGTGCCAGCAGTTCCCCGACAGGGACTGGAAACACCATATATTTT.

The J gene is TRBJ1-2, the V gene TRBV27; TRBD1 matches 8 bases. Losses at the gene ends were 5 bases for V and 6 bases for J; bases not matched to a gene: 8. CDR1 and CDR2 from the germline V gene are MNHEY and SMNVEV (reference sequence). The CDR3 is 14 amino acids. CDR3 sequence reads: CASSPTGGIHGYTF. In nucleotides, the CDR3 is TGTGCCAGCAGTCCTACAGGGGGAATTCATGGCTACACCTTC.

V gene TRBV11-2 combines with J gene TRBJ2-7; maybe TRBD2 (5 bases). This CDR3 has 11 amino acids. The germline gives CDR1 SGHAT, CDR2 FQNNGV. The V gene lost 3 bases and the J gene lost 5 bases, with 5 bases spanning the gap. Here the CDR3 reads CASSFGNEQYF. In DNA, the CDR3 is TGTGCCAGCAGCTTCGGGAACGAGCAGTACTTC.

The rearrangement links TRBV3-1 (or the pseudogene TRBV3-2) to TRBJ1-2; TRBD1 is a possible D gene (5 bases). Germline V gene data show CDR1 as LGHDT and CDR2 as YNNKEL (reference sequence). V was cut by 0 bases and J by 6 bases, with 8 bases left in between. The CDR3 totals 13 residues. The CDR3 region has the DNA TGTGCCAGCAGCCAAGATGGGGCGGATGGCTACACCTTC. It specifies CASSQDGADGYTF.